The subject of this entry is one T cell receptor beta chain. This sample stems from a study of blood T cell repertoires in COVID-19. TCRdb keeps only in-frame clones here, not all; method: immunoSEQ multiplex PCR. The sample yields roughly 250,000 clones, approximately 90% seen once. This CDR3 contains 14 residues. Germline V CDR1 and CDR2: KGHSH, LQKENI. The ends were cut back, 3 bases at V and 1 base at J, with 9 bases in the middle. Cohort 3 donors counted as recovered after two negative PCRs, clearance, or resolved symptoms. The specimen was PBMCs or T cells enriched from blood (not recorded which). The V and J genes are TRBV18 and TRBJ1-1; D uncertain. This clonotype was sampled from a woman between 18 and 30 years old who had recovered from COVID-19. This CDR3 is CASSPNTENTEAFF. CDR3 nucleotides: TGTGCCAGCTCACCGAACACAGAGAACACTGAAGCTTTCTTT.